These 26 T cell receptor beta chains were sequenced from one sample in a study of molecular identifiers for immune sequencing clone quantification. MiXCR, run by TCRdb on the PCR reads, gives a single entry per CDR3 protein. The data show about half a million distinct CDR3 sequences, 20% to 25% seen once. The sequenced sample was naive CD8+ T cells from blood, with Jurkat cell RNA spiked in. Noted subset: FACS-sorted CD8+CD4-CCR7+CD45RA+ naive T cells. Receptor source: a human donor in good health. Some libraries in this study had Jurkat cell RNA spiked in.

This sequence joins TRBV5-4 and TRBJ2-3, with TRBD2 matching 7 bases. The CDR3 contains 16 residues. Per the germline V gene, CDR1 is SGHNT and CDR2 is YYREEE (reference sequence). The ends lost 0 bases at V and 4 bases at J; junction bases unmatched: 8. This CDR3 is CASSLVGGGPSDTQYF. CDR3 bases: TGTGCCAGCAGCTTGGTTGGGGGAGGGCCATCAGATACGCAGTATTTT.

The V call is TRBV20-1, the J call TRBJ2-7; TRBD2 agrees at 12 bases. This CDR3 comprises 19 residues. J lost 2 bases, V lost 2 bases, and 16 bases had no gene match. CDR1 is DFQATT, CDR2 SNEGSKA, per germline (reference sequence). In nucleotides, the CDR3 is TGCAGTGCTAGAAATATCCAGGTTCTAGCGGGAGGGAAAACCTACGAGCAGTACTTC. Protein: CSARNIQVLAGGKTYEQYF.

This clonotype was found many times. V gene TRBV5-1 combines with J gene TRBJ2-7; D is possibly TRBD2 (5 bases). The V end was cut by 0 bases, the J end by 5 bases, with 18 bases between. This CDR3 comprises 16 residues. In germline, CDR1 is SGHRS, CDR2 YFSETQ. The CDR3 spells CASSLASLQIGDEQYF. The CDR3, as DNA: TGCGCCAGCAGCTTGGCTTCGCTGCAAATCGGGGACGAGCAGTACTTC.

This clonotype has ten or more counts. V is TRBV2 and J is TRBJ1-5; no clear D gene. V was trimmed by 1 base and J by 3 bases, leaving 1 base between them. The CDR3 totals 12 residues. CDR1 and CDR2 (germline): SNHLY, FYNNEI. For the CDR3, the DNA is TGTGCCAGCAGTGAAGTCAATCAGCCCCAGCATTTT. Protein product: CASSEVNQPQHF.

A remark on this clonotype: A much more abundant neighbour one base away suggests this may be a read error. The rearrangement links TRBV6-2 or TRBV6-3 to TRBJ1-1; D may be TRBD1 (6 bases). The CDR3 contains 14 residues. Germline lookup yields CDR1 MNHEY and CDR2 SVGEGT. The CDR3 reads CASSPEGGFSEALF. The CDR3 DNA reads TGTGCCAGCAGTCCCGAAGGGGGTTTTTCTGAAGCTCTCTTT.

Comment on this clonotype: The germline gene is not matched at one end of the junction; a read error may be the cause. The rearrangement joins TRBV7-2 to TRBJ2-3; the D gene is possibly TRBD2 (6 bases). This CDR3 has 17 residues. Germline values: CDR1 SGHTA, CDR2 FQGNSA. The CDR3 sequence is CASSIPLARGPKDTQYF. The CDR3 nucleotides are TGTGCAAGCAGCATACCCCTAGCGAGAGGGCCGAAAGATACGCAGTATTTT.

This clonotype showed up many times. V usage is TRBV12-5 and J usage is TRBJ1-2; no clear D. CDR3 length: 12 amino acids. V lost 2 bases, J lost 4 bases, and 5 bases lay in between. Germline V gives CDR1 LGHNT, CDR2 FRNRAP. The CDR3 loop reads CASGLSGYGYTF. The CDR3 DNA reads as TGTGCTAGTGGTTTGAGCGGCTATGGCTACACCTTC.

The genes are TRBV19 and TRBJ2-7; 9 bases match TRBD1. This CDR3 has 16 amino acids. The junction had 7 bases not matched to a gene; V was cut back by 1 base and J by 3 bases. Germline loops: CDR1 LNHDA, CDR2 SQIVND (reference sequence). For the CDR3, the DNA is TGTGCCAGTAGTATAGCGCCTCCGGGACAGGGCTACGAGCAGTACTTC. It is translated as CASSIAPPGQGYEQYF.

Comment on this clonotype: It may be a read error: a sequence one base away is much more abundant. The V and J genes are TRBV9 and TRBJ2-2; possibly TRBD1 or TRBD2 for D (5 bases each). The V end was cut by 3 bases, the J end by 6 bases, with 12 bases between. CDR1 SGDLS and CDR2 YYNGEE come from the germline V gene. The CDR3 is 14 residues long. The CDR3 DNA sequence: TGTGCCAGCAGCGCAGTTGGGGGAGCCGGGGAGCTGTTTTTT. It specifies CASSAVGGAGELFF.

Notes on this clonotype: A much larger clone differs from this one at a single base, so this may be a read error. Because it lacks the conserved phenylalanine or tryptophan at the end, this CDR3 is likely a read error. The rearrangement joins TRBV11-2 to TRBJ2-7; D not certain. Germline values: CDR1 SGHAT, CDR2 FQNNGV. Trimming left V 5 bases short and J 6 bases short, with 11 bases between. The CDR3 has 12 amino acids. The CDR3 nucleotides are TGTGCCAGCAGCCCGAGACTGGGCGAGCAGTACTCC. It encodes CASSPRLGEQYS.

This clonotype showed up just a few times. The chain recombines TRBV3-1 with TRBJ1-4; 11 nucleotides match TRBD1. Germline values: CDR1 LGHDT, CDR2 YNNKEL (reference sequence). V dropped 4 bases and J dropped 8; count of bases not matched to a gene: 6. CDR3 length: 15 amino acids. CDR3 in DNA: TGTGCCAGCAGCCGACCGGGACAGGGGGACGAAAAACTGTTTTTT. Its translation is CASSRPGQGDEKLFF.

The genes are TRBV14 and TRBJ2-7, with unresolved D. Germline-derived CDR1 and CDR2 are SGHDN and FVKESK. V was trimmed by 0 bases and J by 3 bases, leaving 9 bases between them. The CDR3 is made up of 14 amino acids. CDR3 in DNA: TGTGCCAGCAGCCAAGATCGTGTTTTCTACGAGCAGTACTTC. This codes for CASSQDRVFYEQYF. The full variable domain, in which reference TRBV14 and TRBJ2-7 provide the parts outside the CDR3, is EAGVTQFPSHSVIEKGQTVTLRCDPISGHDNLYWYRRVMGKEIKFLLHFVKESKQDESGMPNNRFLAERTGGTYSTLKVQPAELEDSGVYFCASSQDRVFYEQYFGPGTRLTVT.

This clonotype has more than one count but fewer than ten. This chain uses TRBV10-2 with TRBJ1-2, with TRBD1 matching over 7 bases. With V trimmed by 6 bases and J by 6 bases, 10 bases remained unmatched. This CDR3 has 14 amino acids. Germline values: CDR1 WSHSY, CDR2 SAAADI. CDR3 coding DNA: TGCGCCAGCAGCCTAGGACAGGATGAACATGGCTACACCTTC. Translated: CASSLGQDEHGYTF.

A few counts support this clonotype. The chain employs TRBV27 and TRBJ2-5; D is unresolved. Germline CDR1 reads MNHEY; CDR2 reads SMNVEV (reference sequence). The CDR3 spans 14 residues. Deletions cut 2 bases from V and 2 bases from J, with 9 bases between. DNA of the CDR3: TGTGCCAGCAGTTTACTCGGCAAACAAGAGACCCAGTACTTC. Protein product: CASSLLGKQETQYF.

With regard to this clonotype: This sequence may be a read error, since a much larger clone differs from it by one base. This chain connects TRBV28 to TRBJ1-1; no reliable D call. CDR1 and CDR2 from the germline V gene are MDHEN and SYDVKM. CDR3 size: 13 residues. V lost 6 bases and J lost 0, with 8 bases in between. The CDR3 nucleotides read TGTGCCAGCAGAGGAGTGTTGAACACTGAAGCTTTCTTT. Amino acid sequence: CASRGVLNTEAFF. The full variable domain, completed using reference TRBV28 and TRBJ1-1, is DVKVTQSSRYLVKRTGEKVFLECVQDMDHENMFWYRQDPGLGLRLIYFSYDVKMKEKGDIPEGYSVSREKKERFSLILESASTNQTSMYLCASRGVLNTEAFFGQGTRLTVV.

This clonotype has at least ten counts. This chain links TRBV15 with TRBJ1-1; 9 bases are shared with TRBD1. The J segment lost 2 bases and the V segment lost 4 bases, leaving 5 bases of the junction unmatched. In germline, CDR1 is LNHNV, CDR2 YYDKDF (reference sequence). The CDR3 has 15 amino acids. The CDR3 coding sequence is TGTGCCACCAGCACCCGACAGGGGGAAAACACTGAAGCTTTCTTT. As protein: CATSTRQGENTEAFF.

This chain connects TRBV10-2 to TRBJ2-3; TRBD1 might be the D (6 bases). There are 15 residues in the CDR3. CDR1 and CDR2 (germline): WSHSY, SAAADI. V was clipped by 4 bases and J by 1 base, with 12 bases between them. In DNA, the CDR3 is TGCGCCAGCAGTGTGCTCAGGGGCGGCACAGATACGCAGTATTTT. This gives the protein CASSVLRGGTDTQYF.

Details on this clonotype: Here the CDR3 omits its conserved ending phenylalanine or tryptophan, so a read error is the likely source. The rearrangement uses TRBV4-3 and TRBJ2-7, with D possibly being TRBD1 (8 bases). The CDR3 is 16 amino acids. Per the germline V gene, CDR1 is LGHNA and CDR2 is YSLEER. The ends were cut back, 3 bases at V and 5 bases at J, with 20 bases in the middle. CDR3 amino acids: CASSQGRGTGVNEQYL. DNA of the CDR3: TGCGCCAGCAGCCAGGGGAGGGGGACAGGCGTCAACGAGCAGTACCTC.

This clonotype was seen ten or more times. One junction end disagrees with the germline gene, perhaps due to a read error. Here the CDR3 reads CASSLEDSYEQYF. CDR3 DNA sequence: TGTGCCAGCAGCTTGGAAGACAGCTACGAGCAGTACTTC. The chain couples TRBV5-1 to TRBJ2-7; perhaps TRBD1 as D (5 bases). Germline assignment: CDR1 SGHRS and CDR2 YFSETQ. There are 13 residues in the CDR3.

CDR3 nucleotides: TGTGCCAGCAGCTTGGAGACCAATCAGCCCCAGCATTTT. It yields the protein CASSLETNQPQHF. This chain links TRBV5-8 with TRBJ1-5; D call uncertain. Germline CDR1 and CDR2: SGHTS and YDEGEE. Trimming stripped 0 bases from V and 3 bases from J, with 4 bases between. The CDR3 has 13 amino acids.

This sequence joins TRBV4-3 and TRBJ2-7; TRBD2 agrees at 11 bases. This CDR3 has 15 residues. V shed 2 bases and J 5 bases; nucleotides not matched to a gene: 5. Germline-derived CDR1 and CDR2 are LGHNA and YSLEER. CDR3 in DNA: TGCGCCAGCAGCCAAACTAGCGGGAGTTACCACGAGCAGTACTTC. It is translated as CASSQTSGSYHEQYF.

Note on this clonotype: A much bigger clone sits one base away, suggesting this may be a read error. V gene TRBV7-9 combines with J gene TRBJ2-7; possibly TRBD2 for D (6 bases). The CDR3 spans 13 residues. The germline V gene encodes CDR1 SEHNR and CDR2 FQNEAQ (reference sequence). For the CDR3, the DNA is TGTGCCAGCAGCGGGGTAGGGAGGTACGAGCAGCACTTC. Its protein product is CASSGVGRYEQHF.

This clonotype has a count of ten or more. V and J are TRBV20-1 and TRBJ1-5, with unresolved D. In germline, CDR1 is DFQATT, CDR2 SNEGSKA (reference sequence). The CDR3 is 14 residues long. V lost 3 bases and J lost 6, with 15 bases in between. CDR3 amino acids: CSASQVGVGQPQHF. DNA of the CDR3: TGCAGTGCTAGCCAGGTGGGAGTCGGTCAGCCCCAGCATTTT.

Points on this clonotype: With a much larger clone just one base away, this may be a read error. The genes are TRBV28 and TRBJ2-5; the D gene is possibly TRBD1 (5 bases). Trimming took 4 bases from V and 2 from J, leaving 17 bases between them. Germline V gene data show CDR1 as MDHEN and CDR2 as SYDVKM. This CDR3 comprises 16 residues. In DNA form, the CDR3 reads TGTGCCAGCAGTTCCCCGGCAGGGTCAATGCAAGAGACCCAGTACTTC. Translation gives CASSSPAGSMQETQYF.

The chain has TRBV6-5 and TRBJ2-7; perhaps TRBD2 as D (5 bases). The ends were cut back, 7 bases at V and 6 bases at J, with 22 bases in the middle. The germline gives CDR1 MNHEY, CDR2 SVGAGI. This CDR3 comprises 15 residues. The CDR3 sequence: CASTIGPGFPSEQYF. CDR3 nucleotide sequence: TGTGCCAGCACAATCGGACCGGGATTCCCCTCCGAGCAGTACTTC.

This clonotype was counted ten times or more. The chain employs TRBV6-2 or TRBV6-3 and TRBJ2-1; no clear D gene. Germline CDR1 reads MNHEY; CDR2 reads SVGEGT. Trimming shortened V by 7 bases and J by 9 bases, and 10 bases separated the two germline ends. This CDR3 contains 11 residues. The CDR3 here is CASTKWGEQFF. In DNA form, the CDR3 reads TGTGCCAGCACCAAATGGGGTGAGCAGTTCTTC.